This record looks at one T cell receptor (beta chain) sequence and its context. Its specificity is unknown. The CDR3 contains 14 residues. Between the trimmed V and J ends, which lost 2 bases and 3 bases, there was a span of 8 bases. Germline CDR1 is SEHNR and CDR2 is FQNEAQ (reference sequence). This sample is part of a study of shared clonotypes between healthy human individuals. Only CD45RO-negative cells positively selected for CCR7 counted as naive CD8 cells, so terminally differentiated effector memory CD45RA+ cells were excluded. Study-wide points: Genetic and exposure-history diversity was limited by the small donor number.

Profiled with immunoSEQ multiplex PCR; TCRdb holds only in-frame clones, not every one. The table has around 600,000 clones, nearly 98% seen once. The sequence was obtained from a man under 40 in good health. The genes are TRBV7-9 and TRBJ2-1, with D perhaps TRBD1 (5 bases). Sequenced sample: naive CD8+ T cells sorted from blood. Here the CDR3 DNA reads TGTGCCAGCAGCTTACAGGGCTTCTACAATGAGCAGTTCTTC. Amino acid sequence: CASSLQGFYNEQFF.